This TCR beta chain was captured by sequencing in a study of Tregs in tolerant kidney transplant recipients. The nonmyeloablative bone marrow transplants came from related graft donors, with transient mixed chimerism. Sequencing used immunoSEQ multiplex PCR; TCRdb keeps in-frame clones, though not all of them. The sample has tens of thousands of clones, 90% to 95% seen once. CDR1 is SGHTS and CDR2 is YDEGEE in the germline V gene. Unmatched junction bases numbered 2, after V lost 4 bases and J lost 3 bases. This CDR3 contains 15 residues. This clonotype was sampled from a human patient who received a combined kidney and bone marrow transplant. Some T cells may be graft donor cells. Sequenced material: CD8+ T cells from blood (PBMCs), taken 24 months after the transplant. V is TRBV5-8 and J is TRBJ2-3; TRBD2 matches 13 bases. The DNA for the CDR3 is TGTGCCAGCAGCGAGGGACTAGCGGGGACAGATACGCAGTATTTT. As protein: CASSEGLAGTDTQYF.